One sample yielded the 20 T cell receptor beta chains listed below, sequenced in a study of T cells in Graves' hyperthyroidism and ophthalmopathy. The source material, RNA transcripts, was used to amplify TCR beta CDR3 regions. HTBI primers were used for first-round RT-PCR of the TCR CDR3. TCRdb fed the multiplex PCR reads into MiXCR, producing one record per CDR3 protein. The repertoire consists of some 800,000 distinct CDR3 sequences, with 35% to 45% occurring once and the leading ten covering 8% to 9%. The material sequenced was blood. Receptors were obtained from a man between 18 and 35 years old with Graves' hyperthyroidism.

This clonotype appeared a few times. The genes are TRBV7-9 and TRBJ2-7, with 7 bases matching TRBD1. Germline V CDR1 and CDR2: SEHNR, FQNEAQ (reference sequence). The CDR3 covers 14 residues. The J segment lost 7 bases and the V segment lost 1 base, leaving 7 bases of the junction unmatched. The CDR3 DNA is TGTGCCAGCAGCTTAGAGAGGGGGCCCGTGGAGCAGTACTTC. It encodes CASSLERGPVEQYF.

The chain recombines TRBV24-1 with TRBJ2-6; D possibly matches TRBD1 or TRBD2 (5 bases each). This CDR3 region has 12 residues. Germline V lookup: CDR1 KGHDR, CDR2 SFDVKD. V was cut by 12 bases and J by 4 bases, with 9 bases left in between. CDR3 in amino acids: CAVEGGANVLTF. CDR3 DNA sequence: TGTGCCGTTGAGGGGGGGGCCAACGTCCTGACTTTC.

The gene calls are TRBV20-1 and TRBJ1-1; D is possibly TRBD1 (5 bases). This CDR3 spans 13 amino acids. Germline CDR1 is DFQATT and CDR2 is SNEGSKA (reference sequence). V lost 6 bases, J lost 7 bases, and 18 bases lay in between. The CDR3 loop reads CSARDAQGVEAFF. In nucleotides, the CDR3 is TGCAGTGCCAGGGACGCCCAGGGAGTTGAAGCTTTCTTT.

This clonotype appeared a few times. This chain joins TRBV2 and TRBJ1-1; D gene unclear. This CDR3 comprises 14 residues. Germline V lookup: CDR1 SNHLY, CDR2 FYNNEI. Trimming shortened V by 5 bases and J by 6 bases, and 16 bases separated the two germline ends. The CDR3 DNA reads as TGTGCCAGCAGTTTATCCCCGTTCGTGGCTGAAGCTTTCTTT. It encodes CASSLSPFVAEAFF.

The table lists this clonotype with a few counts. The DNA of the CDR3 is TGTGCCAGCAGCTTGGCTGAGCAGGCGAACACCGGGGAGCTGTTTTTT. It yields the protein CASSLAEQANTGELFF. This chain connects TRBV5-8 to TRBJ2-2; no firm D call. Trimming cost V 0 bases and J 0 bases, with 9 bases left between them. CDR1 and CDR2 from the germline V gene are SGHTS and YDEGEE. The CDR3 runs 16 residues.

This sequence joins TRBV29-1 and TRBJ1-3, with D uncertain. V was trimmed by 5 bases and J by 4 bases, leaving 9 bases between them. Germline V gene sequence: CDR1 SQVTM, CDR2 ANQGSEA. This CDR3 has 12 residues. The CDR3 loop is CSVSIMGNTIYF. CDR3 in DNA: TGCAGCGTTTCGATAATGGGAAACACCATATATTTT. Looking up the rest from reference TRBV29-1 and TRBJ1-3 gives the full variable domain: SAVISQKPSRDICQRGTSLTIQCQVDSQVTMMFWYRQQPGQSLTLIATANQGSEATYESGFVIDKFPISRPNLTFSTLTVSNMSPEDSSIYLCSVSIMGNTIYFGEGSWLTVV.

This clonotype was seen repeatedly, ten times or more. The chain is built from TRBV7-2 and TRBJ1-5; perhaps TRBD1 as D (5 bases). V lost 10 bases and J lost 0, with 16 bases in between. Per germline, CDR1 SGHTA and CDR2 FQGNSA. This CDR3 region has 15 residues. For the CDR3, the DNA is TGTGCCAACACCCGGAGGGACTGTAGCAATCAGCCCCAGCATTTT. Its translation is CANTRRDCSNQPQHF.

This clonotype has only one observation. V gene TRBV6-5 combines with J gene TRBJ1-2; 9 bases match TRBD1. Trimming removed 7 bases from V and 8 bases from J; junction bases left unmatched: 8. Germline CDR1 MNHEY, CDR2 SVGAGI. This CDR3 region has 13 residues. CDR3 nucleotides: TGTGCCAGCAAATCACAGGGGGCGCGAGGCTACACCTTC. The encoded protein is CASKSQGARGYTF.

The chain employs TRBV29-1 and TRBJ1-2; D might be TRBD1 (5 bases). The CDR3 consists of 13 residues. CDR1 is SQVTM and CDR2 is ANQGSEA in the germline V gene. V was clipped by 1 base and J by 4 bases, with 10 bases between them. CDR3 residues: CSVEGGTSYGYTF. CDR3 bases: TGCAGCGTTGAAGGGGGGACCTCCTATGGCTACACCTTC. The whole variable domain, remainder taken from reference TRBV29-1 and TRBJ1-2, is SAVISQKPSRDICQRGTSLTIQCQVDSQVTMMFWYRQQPGQSLTLIATANQGSEATYESGFVIDKFPISRPNLTFSTLTVSNMSPEDSSIYLCSVEGGTSYGYTFGSGTRLTVV.

The sample holds a few counts of this clonotype. CDR3 nucleotide sequence: TGTGCCAGCAAGCGGGGTCTCACCTACGAGCAGTACTTC. Amino acids: CASKRGLTYEQYF. The chain has TRBV6-1 and TRBJ2-7, with 7 bases matching TRBD2. The length of the CDR3 is 13 residues. Germline V gene lookup returns CDR1 MNHNS and CDR2 SASEGT. Trimming took 7 bases from V and 2 from J; bases not matched to a gene: 5.

This clonotype came up many times. The V and J genes are TRBV25-1 and TRBJ2-5, with D possibly matching TRBD1 (6 bases). The CDR3 spans 14 residues. Trimming stripped 1 base from V and 7 bases from J, with 13 bases between. The germline V gene has CDR1 MGHDK and CDR2 SYGVNS. CDR3 bases: TGTGCCAGCAGTGAATCCAGGACAGTGGGGACCCAGTACTTC. This translates into CASSESRTVGTQYF.

This clonotype was observed a handful of times. The rearrangement joins TRBV6-2 or TRBV6-3 to TRBJ1-5; D call uncertain. This CDR3 spans 12 amino acids. CDR1 is MNHEY and CDR2 is SVGEGT in the germline V gene. Trimming shortened V by 2 bases and J by 6 bases, and 5 bases separated the two germline ends. Here the CDR3 reads CASSYDPQPQHF. The CDR3 DNA reads TGTGCCAGCAGTTACGACCCTCAGCCCCAGCATTTT.

The V call is TRBV6-5, the J call TRBJ2-5, with D hard to call. Looked up from germline, CDR1 is MNHEY and CDR2 is SVGAGI. Trimming removed 6 bases at V and 1 base at J, with 9 bases between. CDR3 size: 13 residues. CDR3 loop: CASSRTFQETQYF. The CDR3 bases are TGTGCCAGCAGCCGTACTTTCCAAGAGACCCAGTACTTC.

This chain uses TRBV29-1 with TRBJ1-4, with D perhaps TRBD1 (5 bases). The CDR3 loop spans 17 amino acids. Trimming stripped 6 bases from V and 3 bases from J, with 23 bases between. Germline assignment: CDR1 SQVTM and CDR2 ANQGSEA. CDR3 DNA sequence: TGCAGCGTAGCTCAGACAGTAGGACGCATGTCTAATGAAAAACTGTTTTTT. It encodes CSVAQTVGRMSNEKLFF.

In this sample, this clonotype turned up many times. The chain joins TRBV5-5 to TRBJ1-2; D is uncertain. Germline V gives CDR1 SGHKS, CDR2 YYEKEE (reference sequence). The CDR3 covers 13 residues. V was pared by 2 bases and J by 7 bases, with 12 bases between. Here the CDR3 reads CASSFGLAFGYTF. The CDR3 bases are TGTGCCAGCAGCTTCGGCCTTGCATTTGGCTACACCTTC. Full variable domain (outside the CDR3, taken from reference TRBV5-5 and TRBJ1-2): DAGVTQSPTHLIKTRGQQVTLRCSPISGHKSVSWYQQVLGQGPQFIFQYYEKEERGRGNFPDRFSARQFPNYSSELNVNALLLGDSALYLCASSFGLAFGYTFGSGTRLTVV.

This chain connects TRBV12-3 or TRBV12-4 to TRBJ2-5; tentatively, D is TRBD1 (6 bases). The CDR3 is 13 amino acids. The V and J ends lost 1 base and 9 bases respectively, with 12 bases between them. The CDR3 DNA sequence: TGTGCCAGCAGTTTAGTACAGGGATTGGCCCAGTACTTC. This encodes CASSLVQGLAQYF.

This clonotype ranks as medium-sized (0.01 to 0.1%). V is TRBV29-1 and J is TRBJ2-5; a weak D match, TRBD2 (6 bases). Trimming stripped 2 bases from V and 5 bases from J, with 15 bases between. Germline lookup yields CDR1 SQVTM and CDR2 ANQGSEA. The CDR3 covers 14 residues. CDR3 protein: CSVEWVGSQETQYF. In DNA form, the CDR3 reads TGCAGCGTTGAATGGGTCGGGAGTCAGGAGACCCAGTACTTC.

This clonotype was counted at least ten times. The J gene is TRBJ2-2, the V gene TRBV29-1; tentatively, D is TRBD1 or TRBD2 (5 bases each). Per germline, CDR1 SQVTM and CDR2 ANQGSEA. The CDR3 has 10 residues. V was shortened by 7 bases and J by 10 bases, with 10 bases between the two germline ends. The CDR3 protein is CSARDVELFF. The CDR3 nucleotides read TGCAGCGCCCGGGACGTGGAGCTGTTTTTT.

The chain is built from TRBV7-2 and TRBJ2-7, with D perhaps matching TRBD2 (5 bases). Looked up from germline, CDR1 is SGHTA and CDR2 is FQGNSA. CDR3 size: 9 residues. The V end was cut by 3 bases, the J end by 12 bases, with 6 bases between. The CDR3: CASSFLAYF. Here the CDR3 DNA reads TGTGCCAGCAGCTTCCTAGCGTACTTC.

The J gene is TRBJ1-6, the V gene TRBV10-3, with D possibly matching TRBD1 (5 bases). V was cut by 8 bases and J by 1 base, with 9 bases left in between. The CDR3 runs to 14 residues. Per germline, CDR1 ENHRY and CDR2 SYGVKD. In nucleotides, the CDR3 is TGTGCCATCCCAGGGTTTTCCTATAATTCACCCCTCCACTTT. Its translation is CAIPGFSYNSPLHF.